The 2 T cell receptor beta chains in this list originate from one sample, sequenced in a study of identical twins. TCRdb ran MiXCR on the 5' RACE reads and lists one entry per CDR3 protein. The sample shows approximately 620,000 distinct CDR3 sequences, 8.6% of them seen only once. The same data also went into a second study, on yellow fever vaccine responses in identical twins.

The sample comprised PBMCs. The receptors were sampled from a woman younger than 30 in good health.

In regard to this clonotype: A read error may account for a junction end that differs from germline. The chain recombines TRBV3-1 with TRBJ2-7, with 14 bases aligning to TRBD2. CDR1 is LGHDT and CDR2 is YNNKEL in the germline V gene (reference sequence). The CDR3 sequence is 18 residues long. The CDR3 sequence is CTSSLMTPGLAGEDEQYF. The CDR3 DNA is TGTACCAGCAGTCTCATGACCCCGGGACTAGCGGGAGAAGACGAGCAGTACTTC.

This clonotype was found many times. The V and J genes are TRBV5-1 and TRBJ2-5; D uncertain. The CDR3 has 11 amino acids. Trimming took 4 bases from V and 2 from J, leaving 3 bases between them. CDR1 is SGHRS and CDR2 is YFSETQ in the germline V gene. CDR3 nucleotide sequence: TGCGCCAGCAGCGAGCAAGAGACCCAGTACTTC. This sequence encodes CASSEQETQYF.